The text below deals with one T cell receptor beta chain. Time point denoted: peripheral blood 6 weeks after treatment start. This entry belongs to a study of PD-L1 blockade in urothelial cancer. Overall study context: Each participant's history included 0 to 3 prior chemotherapy regimens. Blood analysis was done at 3 weeks (second dose) and 6 weeks after treatment began.

Method: immunoSEQ multiplex PCR; TCRdb's copy keeps in-frame clones and lacks some. The data show roughly 45,000 clones, roughly 78% seen once. CDR1 is SGHRS, CDR2 YFSETQ, per germline. The CDR3 loop spans 15 amino acids. Losses at the gene ends were 4 bases for V and 4 bases for J; bases not matched to a gene: 8. The sample here was PBMCs, taken around atezolizumab (anti-PD-L1) treatment. This chain links TRBV5-1 with TRBJ1-1; TRBD1 agrees at 9 bases. The receptor comes from a man aged 55 to 70 with urothelial cancer. The CDR3 bases are TGCGCCAGCAGCACGGACAGGGGACGAAGCACTGAAGCTTTCTTT. As protein: CASSTDRGRSTEAFF. Complete variable domain (other parts from reference TRBV5-1 and TRBJ1-1): KAGVTQTPRYLIKTRGQQVTLSCSPISGHRSVSWYQQTPGQGLQFLFEYFSETQRNKGNFPGRFSGRQFSNSRSEMNVSTLELGDSALYLCASSTDRGRSTEAFFGQGTRLTVV.